The TCR beta chain under discussion was sequenced for a study of cytomegalovirus exposure and HLA in healthy donors. Study-wide background: The approximately 120 validation repertoires, a later analysis reported, used the same platform as the approximately 670 repertoires from the first cohort. Study conclusions and caveats: Cytomegalovirus association was listed for around 170 TCR beta chains. CMV antigen specificity was confirmed in vitro for a few CMV-associated chains.

Regarding this clone: The target antigen is unknown.

From germline, CDR1 is SEHNR and CDR2 FQNEAQ (reference sequence). This CDR3 is 12 amino acids long. Trimming shortened V by 3 bases and J by 7 bases, and 10 bases separated the two germline ends. Profiling relied on immunoSEQ multiplex PCR, and the TCRdb table lists in-frame clones only, not all of them. The sample has roughly 60,000 clones; 90% to 97% are singletons. The chain joins TRBV7-9 to TRBJ2-7, with D unclear. Sample: PBMCs. This TCR was sampled from a man aged 18 to 30 in good health and CMV-seronegative. The CDR3 DNA sequence: TGTGCCAGCAGCTTCTCCGAGTGGGAGCAGTACTTC. It is translated as CASSFSEWEQYF.